These T cell receptor delta chains were read from a single sample in a study of delta chains in infants with herpesvirus infections. TCRdb re-called the RT-PCR reads using CATT. The data show around 800 delta-chain clones, with approximately 34% seen just once and roughly 24% held by the top ten. The sample here was peripheral blood, taken at time point 2 of longitudinal follow-up. Receptors were obtained from a human donor who was a Ugandan infant, either HIV-exposed or HIV-unexposed (not recorded which). Both conserved end residues are part of each CDR3. A D gene is named only where the DNA matches it firmly. Size tells how often a clone was seen (once, few, many) or the class of an expanded clone, and some rows leave it out.

clone_size: few; j_call: TRDJ1; v_call: TRAV38-2/DV8; d_call: TRDD3; cdr3_aa: CAYRAGWGNSPQGYRGTYTDKLIF; cdr3_nt: TGTGCTTATAGGGCTGGGTGGGGGAACTCCCCCCAGGGATACAGGGGAACTTACACCGATAAACTCATCTTT
clone_size: large; j_call: TRDJ1; v_call: TRDV1; d_call: TRDD3; cdr3_aa: CALGEPTTFPWGILYTDKLIF; cdr3_nt: TGTGCTCTTGGGGAGCCGACCACCTTTCCCTGGGGGATACTGTACACCGATAAACTCATCTTT
clone_size: NA; j_call: TRDJ1; v_call: TRDV2; d_call: TRDD3; cdr3_aa: CACDNLLGYTDKLIF; cdr3_nt: TGTGCCTGTGACAACCTACTGGGGTACACCGATAAACTCATCTTT
clone_size: large; j_call: TRDJ1; v_call: TRDV1; d_call: NA; cdr3_aa: CALGEPTTPGIPTDKLIF; cdr3_nt: TGTGCTCTTGGGGAACCGACTACGCCGGGGATCCCCACCGATAAACTCATCTTT
clone_size: once; j_call: TRDJ1; v_call: TRDV1; d_call: NA; cdr3_aa: CALGVNGLPLRLVLNSDKLIF; cdr3_nt: TGTGCTCTTGGGGTTAACGGCCTTCCCCTCCGTTTGGTACTTAACTCCGATAAACTCATCTTT
clone_size: medium-sized; j_call: TRDJ1; v_call: TRDV1; d_call: NA; cdr3_aa: CALGERPLGLRAGADKLIF; cdr3_nt: TGTGCTCTTGGGGAACGTCCACTAGGGCTCCGTGCGGGCGCCGATAAACTCATCTTT
clone_size: large; j_call: TRDJ3; v_call: TRDV2; d_call: NA; cdr3_aa: CACDTGDSSSWDTRQMFF; cdr3_nt: TGTGCCTGTGACACCGGGGACTCAAGCTCCTGGGACACCCGACAGATGTTTTTC
clone_size: large; j_call: TRDJ1; v_call: TRDV1; d_call: TRDD2; cdr3_aa: CALGEHSLPTIWGTKLIF; cdr3_nt: TGTGCTCTTGGGGAACACAGCCTTCCTACCATCTGGGGAACCAAACTCATCTTT
clone_size: large; j_call: TRDJ2; v_call: TRDV2; d_call: NA; cdr3_aa: CACDLAGGLTAQLFF; cdr3_nt: TGTGCCTGTGACCTGGCCGGGGGACTGACAGCACAACTCTTCTTT
clone_size: NA; j_call: TRDJ1; v_call: TRDV2; d_call: NA; cdr3_aa: CACDKIGLRGDKLIF; cdr3_nt: TGTGCCTGTGACAAAATTGGCTTGAGAGGCGATAAACTCATCTTT
clone_size: once; j_call: TRDJ1; v_call: TRDV1; d_call: TRDD3; cdr3_aa: CALGRGIRAKGYTDKLIF; cdr3_nt: TGTGCTCTTGGGAGGGGGATACGCGCTAAAGGGTACACCGATAAACTCATCTTT
clone_size: NA; j_call: TRDJ1; v_call: TRDV2; d_call: TRDD3; cdr3_aa: CACDELGDGYTDKLIF; cdr3_nt: TGTGCCTGTGACGAACTGGGGGATGGGTACACCGATAAACTCATCTTT
clone_size: NA; j_call: TRDJ1; v_call: TRDV1; d_call: TRDD3; cdr3_aa: CALWELLILGGWRDYTDKLIF; cdr3_nt: TGTGCTCTTTGGGAATTGCTTATACTGGGGGGATGGAGGGATTACACCGATAAACTCATCTTT
clone_size: NA; j_call: TRDJ1; v_call: TRDV1; d_call: TRDD3; cdr3_aa: CALGEPKHLTFHWGTHLLSYTDKLIF; cdr3_nt: TGTGCTCTTGGGGAACCCAAACATCTTACCTTTCACTGGGGGACCCATCTCCTCTCGTACACCGATAAACTCATCTTT
clone_size: NA; j_call: TRDJ2; v_call: TRDV1; d_call: NA; cdr3_aa: CALGEWPGDTTSTQLFF; cdr3_nt: TGTGCTCTTGGGGAATGGCCGGGTGATACGACGTCAACACAACTCTTCTTT